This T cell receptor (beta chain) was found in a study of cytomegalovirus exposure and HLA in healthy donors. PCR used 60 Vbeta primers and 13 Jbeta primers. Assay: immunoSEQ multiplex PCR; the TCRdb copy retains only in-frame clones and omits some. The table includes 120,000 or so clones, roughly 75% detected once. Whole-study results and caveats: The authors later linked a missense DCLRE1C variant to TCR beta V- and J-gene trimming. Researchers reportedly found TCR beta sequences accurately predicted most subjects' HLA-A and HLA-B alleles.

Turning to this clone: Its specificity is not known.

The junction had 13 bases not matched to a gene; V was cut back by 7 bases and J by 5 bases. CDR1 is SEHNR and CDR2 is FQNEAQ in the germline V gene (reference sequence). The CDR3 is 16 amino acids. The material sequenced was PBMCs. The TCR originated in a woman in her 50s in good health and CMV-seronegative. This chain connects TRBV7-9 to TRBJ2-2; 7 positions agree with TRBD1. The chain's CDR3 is CASTTARDRRTGELFF. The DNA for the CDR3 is TGTGCCAGCACCACCGCCCGGGACAGAAGGACCGGGGAGCTGTTTTTT.